This entry lists 27 T cell receptor beta chains sequenced from one sample in a study of blood T cell repertoires in COVID-19. Using immunoSEQ multiplex PCR, the repertoire was profiled, and TCRdb retains in-frame clones only, with some absent. Here the sample spans roughly 150,000 clones, about 78% being singletons. The sequencing input was peripheral blood. The receptors here all came from a man aged 55 to 69 who had recovered from COVID-19.

This clone appeared a few times. J is TRBJ1-6 and V is TRBV6-1, with 10 bases matching TRBD1. CDR1 is MNHNS and CDR2 is SASEGT in the germline V gene. CDR3 length: 16 amino acids. J lost 9 bases, V lost 2 bases, and 7 bases had no gene match. The CDR3 here is CASSESGQGLSSPLHF. As DNA, the CDR3 is TGTGCCAGCAGTGAATCGGGACAGGGGTTGAGTTCACCCCTCCACTTT.

The rearrangement joins TRBV7-2 to TRBJ2-5; TRBD2 might be the D (6 bases). The CDR3 consists of 18 residues. V was shortened by 1 base and J by 7 bases, with 25 bases between the two germline ends. The germline CDR1 and CDR2 sequences are SGHTA and FQGNSA. DNA of the CDR3: TGTGCCAGCAGCTTAGGGCCACCGTCTGCGGGGCCAGGTGGGACCCAGTACTTC. Translation: CASSLGPPSAGPGGTQYF.

This clone was recorded only once. The V gene is TRBV4-3, the J gene TRBJ1-2, with unresolved D. The length of the CDR3 is 18 residues. Germline V gene sequence: CDR1 LGHNA, CDR2 YSLEER. V was trimmed by 0 bases and J by 8 bases, leaving 25 bases between them. CDR3 in amino acids: CASSQDLAVGSRNGGYTF. CDR3 bases: TGCGCCAGCAGCCAAGATCTTGCGGTTGGAAGTAGAAACGGCGGCTACACCTTC.

The J gene is TRBJ2-5, the V gene TRBV11-2; 12 nucleotides match TRBD2. CDR3 length: 16 amino acids. Trimming at V came to 4 bases and at J to 5 bases, leaving 8 bases not matched to a gene. Germline values: CDR1 SGHAT, CDR2 FQNNGV. The CDR3 DNA is TGTGCCAGCAGCTCCGGGACTAGCGGGTATACTGAGACCCAGTACTTC. Protein: CASSSGTSGYTETQYF.

The chain couples TRBV28 to TRBJ1-4; 10 bases fit TRBD1. Looked up from germline, CDR1 is MDHEN and CDR2 is SYDVKM. Trimming removed 5 bases from V and 8 bases from J; junction bases left unmatched: 8. This CDR3 has 15 residues. The CDR3 protein is CASSTTGTGDEKLFF. In nucleotides, the CDR3 is TGTGCCAGCAGTACCACCGGGACAGGGGACGAAAAACTGTTTTTT. Combining the CDR3 with reference TRBV28 and TRBJ1-4 gives the whole variable domain DVKVTQSSRYLVKRTGEKVFLECVQDMDHENMFWYRQDPGLGLRLIYFSYDVKMKEKGDIPEGYSVSREKKERFSLILESASTNQTSMYLCASSTTGTGDEKLFFGSGTQLSVL.

The chain has TRBV19 and TRBJ2-1; 9 nucleotides match TRBD1. Trimming at V came to 5 bases and at J to 7 bases, leaving 12 bases not matched to a gene. This CDR3 is built from 16 residues. The germline CDR1 and CDR2 sequences are LNHDA and SQIVND (reference sequence). The CDR3 DNA sequence: TGTGCCAGTAGTGTAGTACCGGGACAGGGATTGAATGAGCAGTTCTTC. Translated, it gives CASSVVPGQGLNEQFF.

The V gene is TRBV3-1 (or the pseudogene TRBV3-2), the J gene TRBJ1-1; 7 nucleotides agree with TRBD1. Germline V CDR1 and CDR2: LGHDT, YNNKEL (reference sequence). Trimming at V came to 4 bases and at J to 3 bases, leaving 5 bases not matched to a gene. The CDR3 totals 14 residues. The CDR3 reads CASSRRDSYTEAFF. The DNA for the CDR3 is TGTGCCAGCAGCCGCCGGGACAGTTACACTGAAGCTTTCTTT.

This clone came up a few times. The gene calls are TRBV4-3 and TRBJ1-2; possibly TRBD1 for D (5 bases). The CDR3 loop spans 17 amino acids. From germline, CDR1 is LGHNA and CDR2 YSLEER. Trimming removed 0 bases at V and 8 bases at J, with 22 bases between. For the CDR3, the DNA is TGCGCCAGCAGCCAAGATTTGTTCGGGACCCCGGGGGGAGGCTACACCTTC. This sequence encodes CASSQDLFGTPGGGYTF.

The chain joins TRBV9 to TRBJ2-3, with 7 bases matching TRBD2. There are 16 residues in the CDR3. CDR1 SGDLS and CDR2 YYNGEE come from the germline V gene. The V gene end was trimmed by 0 bases and the J gene end by 2 bases; junction bases not matched to a gene: 6. CDR3 protein: CASSVEAGEFTDTQYF. In DNA, the CDR3 is TGTGCCAGCAGCGTAGAGGCGGGGGAGTTCACAGATACGCAGTATTTT.

The chain recombines TRBV19 with TRBJ2-1; a weak D match, TRBD1 (7 bases). The germline V gene has CDR1 LNHDA and CDR2 SQIVND (reference sequence). CDR3 length equals 16 residues. V lost 0 bases to trimming and J lost 8 bases, with 17 bases between them. CDR3 bases: TGTGCCAGTAGTATAGATGGCAGGGGGACGGGGGATGAGCAGTTCTTC. It encodes CASSIDGRGTGDEQFF.

This clone was detected once. V usage is TRBV19 and J usage is TRBJ2-1, with 7 bases fitting TRBD2. V was clipped by 7 bases and J by 6 bases; unmatched bases: 12. Germline loops: CDR1 LNHDA, CDR2 SQIVND (reference sequence). CDR3 size: 15 residues. CDR3 in amino acids: CASTMDGGSPNEQFF. In nucleotides, the CDR3 is TGTGCCAGTACTATGGATGGCGGGAGTCCCAATGAGCAGTTCTTC.

The chain combines TRBV28 with TRBJ1-4; 8 bases map to TRBD1. The V gene end was trimmed by 6 bases and the J gene end by 5 bases; junction bases not matched to a gene: 5. CDR1 and CDR2 (germline): MDHEN, SYDVKM. The CDR3 loop spans 14 amino acids. The CDR3 DNA reads TGTGCCAGCAGCGCAGGGGGCAGAAATGAAAAACTGTTTTTT. Translated, it gives CASSAGGRNEKLFF.

The chain has TRBV15 and TRBJ1-3; TRBD1 aligns across 12 bases. There are 20 residues in the CDR3. Germline loops: CDR1 LNHNV, CDR2 YYDKDF (reference sequence). Germline trimming cut 0 bases from V and 4 bases from J; bases unmatched to any gene: 13. CDR3 amino acids: CATSRDYPQGQGAEGNTIYF. For the CDR3, the DNA is TGTGCCACCAGCAGAGATTACCCCCAGGGACAGGGGGCGGAAGGAAACACCATATATTTT.

The V gene is TRBV4-3, the J gene TRBJ2-1, with D unclear. The CDR3 is 11 residues long. V lost 4 bases, J lost 6 bases, and 4 bases lay in between. Germline CDR1 is LGHNA and CDR2 is YSLEER. This CDR3 is CASSLSNEQFF. DNA of the CDR3: TGCGCCAGCAGCCTCAGCAATGAGCAGTTCTTC.

CDR3: CASSGLKGETQYF. In DNA, the CDR3 is TGTGCCAGTAGTGGACTTAAGGGAGAGACCCAGTACTTC. The chain combines TRBV19 with TRBJ2-5; tentative D call: TRBD2 (5 bases). CDR1 LNHDA and CDR2 SQIVND come from the germline V gene (reference sequence). V was clipped by 5 bases and J by 4 bases, with 11 bases between them. The length of the CDR3 is 13 residues.

As DNA, the CDR3 is TGTGCCAGCAGCCGAGGACTAGCGGGAGGGTCAGATACGCAGTATTTT. This translates into CASSRGLAGGSDTQYF. The chain joins TRBV3-1 (or the pseudogene TRBV3-2) to TRBJ2-3, with 15 positions matching TRBD2. With V trimmed by 4 bases and J by 4 bases, 3 bases remained unmatched. This CDR3 spans 16 amino acids. CDR1 and CDR2 from the germline V gene are LGHDT and YNNKEL (reference sequence).

The V call is TRBV6-5, the J call TRBJ2-2; perhaps TRBD1 as D (6 bases). V gave up 10 bases and J gave up 0 bases, with 15 bases separating them. CDR1 and CDR2 from the germline V gene are MNHEY and SVGAGI. The length of the CDR3 is 15 residues. The CDR3 region has the DNA TGTGCCACGGAACAGGGTCCCACGAACACCGGGGAGCTGTTTTTT. Its translation is CATEQGPTNTGELFF.

The rearrangement uses TRBV6-2 or TRBV6-3 and TRBJ1-2; D may be TRBD1 (5 bases). The CDR3 loop spans 14 amino acids. Looked up from germline, CDR1 is MNHEY and CDR2 is SVGEGT. V was clipped by 7 bases and J by 2 bases, with 14 bases between them. CDR3 sequence: CASTPDSRNYGYTF. Written as DNA, the CDR3 is TGTGCCAGCACCCCCGACAGTAGGAACTATGGCTACACCTTC.

The rearrangement joins TRBV4-3 to TRBJ1-6; D perhaps matches TRBD1 (5 bases). The V gene lost 0 bases and the J gene lost 7 bases, with 10 bases spanning the gap. The germline V gene encodes CDR1 LGHNA and CDR2 YSLEER. The CDR3 has 15 amino acids. This CDR3 is CASSQERQGNSPLHF. The CDR3 bases are TGCGCCAGCAGCCAAGAGCGGCAGGGAAATTCACCCCTCCACTTT.

A few counts support this clone. The chain employs TRBV11-2 and TRBJ2-2; the D gene is possibly TRBD2 (6 bases). Germline-derived CDR1 and CDR2 are SGHAT and FQNNGV. The CDR3 has 15 amino acids. The V end lost 1 base, the J end lost 8 bases, and 14 bases lay between the germline ends. The CDR3 loop reads CASSLGGGDVGELFF. CDR3 coding DNA: TGTGCCAGCAGCTTAGGAGGAGGGGATGTTGGGGAGCTGTTTTTT.

The chain joins TRBV10-3 to TRBJ2-7, with 10 nucleotides matching TRBD2. Germline V CDR1 and CDR2: ENHRY, SYGVKD. The CDR3 spans 15 residues. V was pared by 4 bases and J by 2 bases, with 5 bases of the junction left unmatched. The CDR3 protein is CAISGRTSGTYEQYF. CDR3 DNA sequence: TGTGCCATCAGTGGGAGGACTAGCGGTACCTACGAGCAGTACTTC.

The chain joins TRBV28 to TRBJ1-4; D is possibly TRBD1 (5 bases). The V end was cut by 6 bases, the J end by 7 bases, with 12 bases between. Looked up from germline, CDR1 is MDHEN and CDR2 is SYDVKM. This CDR3 has 13 amino acids. The CDR3 nucleotides are TGTGCCAGCAGACCCGGCGGGGGTGAAAAACTGTTTTTT. Translating gives CASRPGGGEKLFF.

The chain links TRBV6-6 to TRBJ1-1; D is uncertain. Germline lookup yields CDR1 MNHNY and CDR2 SVGAGI (reference sequence). The CDR3 has 13 residues. Between the trimmed V and J ends, which lost 6 bases and 5 bases, there was a span of 13 bases. CDR3 protein: CASSPFSVTEAFF. Here the CDR3 DNA reads TGTGCCAGCAGCCCCTTTTCGGTTACTGAAGCTTTCTTT.

V and J are TRBV9 and TRBJ2-2; TRBD2 agrees at 8 bases. V shed 3 bases, J shed 1 base, and the junction held 11 bases outside the gene matches. This CDR3 spans 18 amino acids. The germline gives CDR1 SGDLS, CDR2 YYNGEE. The CDR3 loop is CASSASRGGPWNTGELFF. CDR3 nucleotide sequence: TGTGCCAGCAGCGCATCCCGGGGGGGCCCTTGGAACACCGGGGAGCTGTTTTTT. Full variable domain (missing parts from reference TRBV9 and TRBJ2-2): DSGVTQTPKHLITATGQRVTLRCSPRSGDLSVYWYQQSLDQGLQFLIQYYNGEERAKGNILERFSAQQFPDLHSELNLSSLELGDSALYFCASSASRGGPWNTGELFFGEGSRLTVL.

The chain couples TRBV4-3 to TRBJ1-1; D unresolved. Germline CDR1 is LGHNA and CDR2 is YSLEER. The CDR3 loop spans 15 amino acids. V was cut by 1 base and J by 3 bases, with 12 bases left in between. CDR3 bases: TGCGCCAGCAGCCAAGGGACGGGGAGGTACACTGAAGCTTTCTTT. It specifies CASSQGTGRYTEAFF.

The rearrangement links TRBV5-4 to TRBJ2-1; 7 bases align to TRBD1. V shed 3 bases and J 6 bases; nucleotides not matched to a gene: 3. The CDR3 consists of 13 residues. From germline, CDR1 is SGHNT and CDR2 YYREEE (reference sequence). DNA for the CDR3: TGTGCCAGCAGCTCCGGGACAGTCAATGAGCAGTTCTTC. Translated, it gives CASSSGTVNEQFF.

The J gene is TRBJ2-3, the V gene TRBV12-5; 8 bases are shared with TRBD2. The germline V gene encodes CDR1 LGHNT and CDR2 FRNRAP. With 7 bases clipped from V and 5 bases from J, the junction kept 14 bases outside the gene matches. The CDR3 spans 16 residues. The CDR3 is CASAPGAGAGVDTQYF. Written as DNA, the CDR3 is TGTGCTAGTGCCCCAGGAGCGGGGGCGGGTGTAGATACGCAGTATTTT. Based on the CDR3 plus reference TRBV12-5 and TRBJ2-3, the full variable domain is DARVTQTPRHKVTEMGQEVTMRCQPILGHNTVFWYRQTMMQGLELLAYFRNRAPLDDSGMPKDRFSAEMPDATLATLKIQPSEPRDSAVYFCASAPGAGAGVDTQYFGPGTRLTVL.